The 18 T cell receptor beta chains in this list originate from one sample, sequenced in a study of shared clonotypes between healthy human individuals (dated by TCRdb to the early 2020s). To prepare the library, the immunoSEQ multiplex PCR assay was applied. TCRdb obtained this table from immuneACCESS and retained in-frame rearrangements with V and J assigned. These tables miss some clones; where compared with another copy, unresolved V genes account for less than half of the shortfall, and the remainder is unexplained. A total of some 1,100,000 clones appear in this sample, 75% to 85% of them only once. Clones ranked in the top ten supply more than 0.5% of the sample. Input material: memory CD4+ T cells from PBMCs. The cell subset or site tag for this specimen amounts to: CD45RA-negative fraction. The receptors here all came from a man between 18 and 29 years old in good health. Some clones in this sample may be carry-over from other donors' samples.

A word on this clone: The sample has other DNA sequences that encode this CDR3 too. The V and J genes are TRBV5-1 and TRBJ2-7; 9 bases agree with TRBD1. The junction had 5 bases not matched to a gene; V was cut back by 0 bases and J by 4 bases. Germline V gene sequence: CDR1 SGHRS, CDR2 YFSETQ. This CDR3 is 15 amino acids long. CDR3 loop: CASSLGTGVSYEQYF. CDR3 bases: TGCGCCAGCAGCTTGGGGACAGGGGTTAGTTACGAGCAGTACTTC.

This clone was observed a single time. The chain combines TRBV9 with TRBJ2-7, with D tentatively TRBD2 (6 bases). Germline CDR1 is SGDLS and CDR2 is YYNGEE. The CDR3 consists of 14 residues. Deletions cut 2 bases from V and 7 bases from J, with 16 bases between. The CDR3 sequence is CASSVREKMGEQYF. As DNA, the CDR3 is TGTGCCAGCAGCGTTCGGGAGAAAATGGGGGAGCAGTACTTC.

The chain is built from TRBV5-6 and TRBJ1-2; D remains ambiguous. The CDR3 covers 14 residues. Trimming took off 1 base at V and 1 base at J, with 8 bases between the two ends. Germline V gene sequence: CDR1 SGHDT, CDR2 YYEEEE. The CDR3 DNA reads as TGTGCCAGCAGCTTGTCCGGGGTTAACTATGGCTACACCTTC. This codes for CASSLSGVNYGYTF.

The genes are TRBV2 and TRBJ1-5, with 8 positions matching TRBD1. The V gene's germline CDR1 is SNHLY and CDR2 FYNNEI. CDR3 length: 15 amino acids. The ends lost 8 bases at V and 0 bases at J; junction bases unmatched: 6. The CDR3 protein is CASARQGNSNQPQHF. The CDR3 DNA is TGTGCCAGCGCTCGACAGGGGAATAGCAATCAGCCCCAGCATTTT.

The chain combines TRBV28 with TRBJ2-1; 11 bases line up with TRBD1. Losses at the gene ends were 6 bases for V and 4 bases for J; bases not matched to a gene: 11. This CDR3 has 17 amino acids. In germline, CDR1 is MDHEN, CDR2 SYDVKM. The CDR3 spells CASSPPGTGGVYNEQFF. In nucleotides, the CDR3 is TGTGCCAGCAGCCCACCTGGGACAGGGGGTGTGTACAATGAGCAGTTCTTC.

V gene TRBV7-2 combines with J gene TRBJ2-4; unclear D gene. The CDR3 runs 14 residues. The germline V gene has CDR1 SGHTA and CDR2 FQGNSA. Trimming stripped 5 bases from V and 0 bases from J, with 8 bases between. CDR3 residues: CASSPGRAKNIQYF. The CDR3 region has the DNA TGTGCCAGCAGCCCCGGGCGAGCCAAAAACATTCAGTACTTC.

The chain recombines TRBV27 with TRBJ2-3, with 8 bases fitting TRBD1. The CDR3 has 19 amino acids. CDR1 and CDR2 from the germline V gene are MNHEY and SMNVEV (reference sequence). J lost 5 bases, V lost 3 bases, and 19 bases had no gene match. The DNA for the CDR3 is TGTGCCAGCAGTTTTCTCCTCCATGGCGGACAGGGAGGACAAGATACGCAGTATTTT. Amino acids: CASSFLLHGGQGGQDTQYF.

The V and J genes are TRBV4-1 and TRBJ2-7; 9 bases are a match to TRBD1. The junction had 8 bases not matched to a gene; V was cut back by 0 bases and J by 2 bases. The CDR3 has 17 amino acids. Germline values: CDR1 MGHRA, CDR2 YSYEKL. Here the CDR3 reads CASSQEPIGTGTYEQYF. The CDR3 bases are TGCGCCAGCAGCCAAGAACCTATTGGGACAGGGACCTACGAGCAGTACTTC.

V usage is TRBV7-2 and J usage is TRBJ2-6; D unclear. This CDR3 comprises 15 residues. V lost 5 bases to trimming and J lost 0 bases, with 8 bases between them. Germline loops: CDR1 SGHTA, CDR2 FQGNSA. CDR3 DNA: TGTGCCAGCAGCCAAGGGCGCTCTGGGGCCAACGTCCTGACTTTC. Its protein product is CASSQGRSGANVLTF.

The chain carries TRBV5-6 and TRBJ2-3, with TRBD1 as a possible D gene (5 bases). The CDR3 is 16 amino acids. CDR1 SGHDT and CDR2 YYEEEE come from the germline V gene. With 1 base removed from V and 0 bases from J, the gap between germline ends came to 12 bases. The CDR3 is CASSLLHRSSTDTQYF. The CDR3 nucleotides are TGTGCCAGCAGCTTGCTCCACAGGAGCAGCACAGATACGCAGTATTTT.

Concerning this clone: Other DNA sequences in this sample translate to the same CDR3. This chain links TRBV27 with TRBJ1-1; perhaps TRBD1 as D (6 bases). This CDR3 contains 14 residues. V was clipped by 3 bases and J by 1 base, with 9 bases between them. The germline gives CDR1 MNHEY, CDR2 SMNVEV (reference sequence). The CDR3 protein is CASSLGGRNTEAFF. The CDR3 nucleotides read TGTGCCAGCAGTTTGGGGGGGCGGAACACTGAAGCTTTCTTT.

The genes are TRBV2 and TRBJ1-4; D gene ambiguous. The V gene lost 8 bases and the J gene lost 1 base, with 8 bases spanning the gap. The CDR3 has 13 residues. The germline V gene encodes CDR1 SNHLY and CDR2 FYNNEI. The CDR3 DNA reads TGTGCCAGCCGTATGGGAACTAATGAAAAACTGTTTTTT. Amino acid sequence: CASRMGTNEKLFF.

The V and J genes are TRBV27 and TRBJ2-5, with 8 bases identical to TRBD2. V lost 5 bases, J lost 2 bases, and 4 bases stayed unmatched. In germline, CDR1 is MNHEY, CDR2 SMNVEV (reference sequence). The CDR3 has 14 residues. CDR3 DNA: TGTGCCAGCAGTGTGGGACTAGGACAAGAGACCCAGTACTTC. The encoded protein is CASSVGLGQETQYF.

This rearrangement joins TRBV11-2 to TRBJ2-7; D tentatively fits TRBD1 or TRBD2 (5 bases each). The V end was cut by 6 bases, the J end by 3 bases, with 12 bases between. This CDR3 region has 13 residues. In germline, CDR1 is SGHAT, CDR2 FQNNGV. In nucleotides, the CDR3 is TGTGCCAGCAGGGGGGAAGGAGGCTACGAGCAGTACTTC. It yields the protein CASRGEGGYEQYF.

The chain's CDR3 is CSVGAYNEQFF. The DNA for the CDR3 is TGCAGCGTTGGCGCCTACAATGAGCAGTTCTTC. The chain employs TRBV29-1 and TRBJ2-1; D gene ambiguous. This CDR3 contains 11 residues. Germline loops: CDR1 SQVTM, CDR2 ANQGSEA. Trimming removed 4 bases from V and 2 bases from J, with 3 bases in between.

V gene TRBV4-1 combines with J gene TRBJ1-5; D uncertain. The CDR3 is 16 amino acids. Trimming removed 0 bases at V and 4 bases at J, with 13 bases between. In germline, CDR1 is MGHRA, CDR2 YSYEKL. The CDR3 DNA reads as TGCGCCAGCAGCCAAGATGATTCGGCCCTTAATCAGCCCCAGCATTTT. Encoded protein: CASSQDDSALNQPQHF.

This rearrangement joins TRBV5-4 to TRBJ2-5; D is unresolved. This CDR3 region has 14 residues. V lost 4 bases and J lost 5, with 15 bases in between. Looked up from germline, CDR1 is SGHNT and CDR2 is YYREEE (reference sequence). CDR3 protein: CASSLRASQETQYF. The CDR3 nucleotides are TGTGCCAGCAGCCTCCGGGCCTCCCAGGAGACCCAGTACTTC.

V and J are TRBV7-9 and TRBJ1-4; weak D call: TRBD1 (6 bases). This CDR3 spans 14 amino acids. Germline V gene sequence: CDR1 SEHNR, CDR2 FQNEAQ (reference sequence). V was cut by 5 bases and J by 7 bases, with 14 bases left in between. The CDR3 region has the DNA TGTGCCAGCAGCCGCAACAGGGTGGGTGAAAAACTGTTTTTT. Translated, it gives CASSRNRVGEKLFF.